The clone carrying this TCR beta chain was recorded a few times. Its specificity is unknown. The germline CDR1 and CDR2 sequences are SNHLY and FYNNEI. This CDR3 is built from 11 residues. Trimming shortened V by 5 bases and J by 6 bases, and 8 bases separated the two germline ends. These data originate in a study of OX40 agonist ivuxolimab in advanced cancers. On the study more broadly: Patient treatment consisted of intravenous ivuxolimab administration every 2 weeks at 0.01 to 10 mg/kg. Having had anti-PD-1, anti-PD-L1 or anti-CTLA-4 therapy before was allowed, and roughly 39% had some.

Blood sampling took place at baseline, cycle 4 day 1, and cycle 7 day 1. Study-wide results and caveats: Also present in some nonresponders was a low level of normalized T-cell clonal expansion.

Only in-frame clones appear in the TCRdb table, and some are missing; sequencing was by immunoSEQ multiplex PCR. This sample has 90,000 or so clones, with more than 85% found just once. Sequencing used CD4+ or CD8+ T cells sorted from blood, obtained in a trial of the OX40 agonist ivuxolimab. The clonotype originates from an adult with an advanced solid tumor such as melanoma, head and neck, liver or kidney cancer. This chain connects TRBV2 to TRBJ2-7; D is perhaps TRBD1 (6 bases). CDR3 coding DNA: TGTGCCAGCAGTACAGGGCTCGAGCAGTACTTC. It is translated as CASSTGLEQYF.